The clone carrying this T cell receptor beta chain has only a few counts. Its antigen is currently unknown. The data derive from a study of CD4+ T cells in melanoma. Study-level points and caveats: Neoantigen-specific CD4+ T cells in melanoma reportedly had diverse differentiation states. CD8+ T cell, macrophage and B cell function reportedly correlated with neoantigen-specific CD4+ T cells.

This CDR3 contains 14 residues. The V and J ends lost 6 bases and 5 bases respectively, with 13 bases between them. CDR1 and CDR2 from the germline V gene are MNHNS and SASEGT. Measured with immunoSEQ multiplex PCR; TCRdb has only the in-frame clones, and not every one. The table has 55,000 or so clones, nearly 70% seen once. The receptor was derived from a human donor with melanoma. The sample consisted of tumor tissue. V usage is TRBV6-1 and J usage is TRBJ1-4; D unclear. CDR3 sequence reads: CASSPDGWNEKLFF. The CDR3 DNA reads as TGTGCCAGCAGCCCGGACGGTTGGAATGAAAAACTGTTTTTT.